The 31 T cell receptor beta chains in this list originate from one sample, sequenced in a study of vaccination effects on CD4 cells after COVID-19. Which antigens these TCRs recognize remains unknown. Produced via immunoSEQ multiplex PCR; TCRdb's table is partial and in-frame only. The repertoire holds around 63,000 clones, with roughly 76% as singletons. Using viral peptide pools, the ViraFEST assay grew out antigen-specific CD4+ T cells prior to sequencing. A roughly 11-day culture period preceded the isolation of CD4+ T cells. Having tested negative for nucleocapsid antibodies, the vaccine recipients showed no prior SARS-CoV-2 infection. The sequences come from CD4+ T cells from PBMCs cultured with HCoV-OC43 spike peptides, collected before COVID-19 vaccination. Subset here: HCoV-OC43 spike overlapping peptide pool stimulation. Source of these receptors: a human donor who received a COVID-19 vaccine.

The CDR3 nucleotides are TGTGCCAGCAGCTTGGGGACAGGGGTTATGGAGACCCAGTACTTC. This gives the protein CASSLGTGVMETQYF. The V and J genes are TRBV7-9 and TRBJ2-5; the match to TRBD1 covers 10 bases. This CDR3 contains 15 residues. The trim removed 3 bases at V and 5 bases at J, leaving 6 bases unmatched. Per germline, CDR1 SEHNR and CDR2 FQNEAQ (reference sequence).

J is TRBJ2-1 and V is TRBV24-1; 14 positions match TRBD2. The CDR3 loop spans 17 amino acids. The V gene end was trimmed by 3 bases and the J gene end by 10 bases; junction bases not matched to a gene: 10. CDR1 is KGHDR and CDR2 is SFDVKD in the germline V gene. This CDR3 is CATSDPTSGGARGEQFF. CDR3 nucleotides: TGTGCCACCAGTGATCCGACTAGCGGGGGGGCACGAGGCGAGCAGTTCTTC.

This clone has just a few counts. V gene TRBV3-1 (or the pseudogene TRBV3-2) combines with J gene TRBJ1-1; tentative D call: TRBD1 (5 bases). Germline CDR1 reads LGHDT; CDR2 reads YNNKEL (reference sequence). CDR3 length: 13 residues. The V end lost 5 bases, the J end lost 5 bases, and 12 bases lay between the germline ends. CDR3 region: CASSFGQGTEAFF. DNA of the CDR3: TGTGCCAGCAGCTTTGGGCAGGGAACTGAAGCTTTCTTT.

CDR3 loop: CASSLWRHETQYF. The CDR3 DNA reads as TGTGCCAGCAGCCTCTGGCGGCACGAGACCCAGTACTTC. The rearrangement uses TRBV14 and TRBJ2-5; D not resolved. CDR1 and CDR2 (germline): SGHDN, FVKESK. The CDR3 spans 13 residues. Between the trimmed V and J ends, which lost 4 bases and 5 bases, there was a span of 11 bases.

V usage is TRBV15 and J usage is TRBJ2-5; perhaps TRBD2 as D (5 bases). Trimming took off 1 base at V and 2 bases at J, with 17 bases between the two ends. This CDR3 has 17 amino acids. Germline-derived CDR1 and CDR2 are LNHNV and YYDKDF (reference sequence). The CDR3 DNA sequence: TGTGCCACCAGCAGAGTTTCGGGGATATACGGACAAGAGACCCAGTACTTC. Protein sequence: CATSRVSGIYGQETQYF.

V and J are TRBV3-1 (or the pseudogene TRBV3-2) and TRBJ2-3; no definite D call. CDR1 is LGHDT and CDR2 is YNNKEL in the germline V gene (reference sequence). Trimming took off 1 base at V and 5 bases at J, with 10 bases between the two ends. The CDR3 is made up of 14 amino acids. DNA of the CDR3: TGTGCCAGCAGCCAAGCCGCGACTGTAGATACGCAGTATTTT. Encoded protein: CASSQAATVDTQYF.

V gene TRBV3-1 (or the pseudogene TRBV3-2) combines with J gene TRBJ2-5; 8 bases line up with TRBD2. The germline V gene encodes CDR1 LGHDT and CDR2 YNNKEL (reference sequence). The CDR3 runs 15 residues. After removal of 6 bases from V and 3 bases from J, the junction contained 9 bases not matched to a gene. In DNA form, the CDR3 reads TGTGCCAGCAGGGGAGAGCGGGAGACAAAAGAGACCCAGTACTTC. Translated: CASRGERETKETQYF.

The chain joins TRBV11-2 to TRBJ2-4; 11 nucleotides agree with TRBD2. The ends lost 5 bases at V and 8 bases at J; junction bases unmatched: 8. Germline V gene lookup returns CDR1 SGHAT and CDR2 FQNNGV. This CDR3 has 15 amino acids. Written as DNA, the CDR3 is TGTGCCAGCAGCAAACCTAGCGGGGGGTTGTACATTCAGTACTTC. Residues: CASSKPSGGLYIQYF.

The rearrangement links TRBV29-1 to TRBJ1-2; D uncertain. CDR1 and CDR2 (germline): SQVTM, ANQGSEA. The CDR3 has 11 residues. V was trimmed by 5 bases and J by 5 bases, leaving 9 bases between them. This CDR3 reads CSVNFGYGYTF. CDR3 DNA: TGCAGCGTTAACTTTGGGTATGGCTACACCTTC. The whole variable domain, filled in from reference TRBV29-1 and TRBJ1-2, reads SAVISQKPSRDICQRGTSLTIQCQVDSQVTMMFWYRQQPGQSLTLIATANQGSEATYESGFVIDKFPISRPNLTFSTLTVSNMSPEDSSIYLCSVNFGYGYTFGSGTRLTVV.

The chain combines TRBV6-5 with TRBJ2-5; D is possibly TRBD2 (6 bases). V shed 2 bases and J shed 5 bases, with 9 bases lying between them. The CDR3 is made up of 13 amino acids. Germline V gene lookup returns CDR1 MNHEY and CDR2 SVGAGI. Here the CDR3 reads CASSYGGGETQYF. The CDR3 DNA sequence: TGTGCCAGCAGTTACGGTGGAGGGGAGACCCAGTACTTC.

The CDR3 DNA is TGCGCCAGCAGCCCAGGACAGGGCTCCTACAATGAGCAGTTCTTC. As protein: CASSPGQGSYNEQFF. This chain connects TRBV5-1 to TRBJ2-1; 8 positions match TRBD1. Germline V gene lookup returns CDR1 SGHRS and CDR2 YFSETQ. V trimming: 4 bases; J trimming: 0 bases; junction bases outside the gene matches: 3. CDR3 length: 15 amino acids.

The chain combines TRBV9 with TRBJ2-1; TRBD1 is a possible D gene (7 bases). The CDR3 has 17 amino acids. V lost 0 bases to trimming and J lost 5 bases, with 18 bases between them. The germline gives CDR1 SGDLS, CDR2 YYNGEE. CDR3 loop: CASSVAGQASGDNEQFF. The CDR3 DNA is TGTGCCAGCAGCGTAGCAGGACAGGCTTCGGGGGACAATGAGCAGTTCTTC.

The chain carries TRBV5-1 and TRBJ2-1, with D unresolved. Per the germline V gene, CDR1 is SGHRS and CDR2 is YFSETQ. Trimming left V 0 bases short and J 5 bases short, with 6 bases between. CDR3 length: 13 residues. The CDR3 sequence: CASSLEQNNEQFF. The CDR3 DNA is TGCGCCAGCAGCTTGGAACAGAACAATGAGCAGTTCTTC.

The DNA of the CDR3 is TGTGCCACCAGTGACTCACGATGGAGAGGTCCGCCGAAGAACACTGAAGCTTTCTTT. Amino acids: CATSDSRWRGPPKNTEAFF. The gene calls are TRBV24-1 and TRBJ1-1; the D is unclear. The CDR3 spans 19 residues. Trimming left V 4 bases short and J 1 base short, with 24 bases between. In germline, CDR1 is KGHDR, CDR2 SFDVKD.

V gene TRBV6-5 combines with J gene TRBJ1-4; D gene ambiguous. With 3 bases removed from V and 8 bases from J, the gap between germline ends came to 16 bases. Germline lookup yields CDR1 MNHEY and CDR2 SVGAGI. CDR3 length: 15 residues. CDR3 nucleotide sequence: TGTGCCAGCAGTTATTCAGGAAAAGGGTGGGAAAAACTGTTTTTT. Translating gives CASSYSGKGWEKLFF.

This clone was detected once. The rearrangement uses TRBV5-4 and TRBJ1-4; 8 nucleotides agree with TRBD1. The CDR3 is made up of 15 amino acids. Germline-derived CDR1 and CDR2 are SGHNT and YYREEE (reference sequence). J was trimmed by 5 bases and V by 2 bases; bases with no gene match: 5. CDR3 in DNA: TGTGCCAGCAGCTTAGCACAGGGGGGAAATGAAAAACTGTTTTTT. Translated: CASSLAQGGNEKLFF. The variable domain in full, with the rest retrieved from reference TRBV5-4 and TRBJ1-4, is ETGVTQSPTHLIKTRGQQVTLRCSSQSGHNTVSWYQQALGQGPQFIFQYYREEENGRGNFPPRFSGLQFPNYSSELNVNALELDDSALYLCASSLAQGGNEKLFFGSGTQLSVL.

V and J are TRBV25-1 and TRBJ1-6; TRBD1 might be the D (6 bases). CDR1 and CDR2 (germline): MGHDK, SYGVNS. V lost 5 bases to trimming and J lost 8 bases, with 10 bases between them. This CDR3 is 13 amino acids long. CDR3 in DNA: TGTGCCAGCAGTCAGGGGATGGATTCACCCCTCCACTTT. It translates to CASSQGMDSPLHF.

The chain recombines TRBV6-1 with TRBJ2-3; TRBD1 might be the D (5 bases). From germline, CDR1 is MNHNS and CDR2 SASEGT. Trimming removed 2 bases at V and 9 bases at J, with 12 bases between. This CDR3 is built from 13 residues. The CDR3 DNA is TGTGCCAGCAGTGAAAGGGGCGGTAGGACGCAGTATTTT. Residues: CASSERGGRTQYF.

The chain combines TRBV19 with TRBJ2-2; D unresolved. This CDR3 is 13 amino acids long. Trimming removed 3 bases at V and 9 bases at J, with 11 bases between. The germline gives CDR1 LNHDA, CDR2 SQIVND (reference sequence). As DNA, the CDR3 is TGTGCCAGTAGTATTCGAGGCAGTTGGGAGCTGTTTTTT. This translates into CASSIRGSWELFF.

This clone turned up a few times. V usage is TRBV24-1 and J usage is TRBJ2-2; 9 bases fit TRBD1. Losses at the gene ends were 4 bases for V and 4 bases for J; bases not matched to a gene: 9. Germline lookup yields CDR1 KGHDR and CDR2 SFDVKD. The CDR3 covers 17 residues. CDR3 DNA sequence: TGTGCCACCAGTGACCTGGGACAGGGAGGTGGCACCGGGGAGCTGTTTTTT. Protein sequence: CATSDLGQGGGTGELFF.

The chain recombines TRBV5-1 with TRBJ2-6; 8 bases match TRBD1. The germline gives CDR1 SGHRS, CDR2 YFSETQ. This CDR3 spans 20 amino acids. Trimming took 1 base from V and 4 from J; bases not matched to a gene: 16. The CDR3 DNA sequence: TGCGCCAGCAGCTTGAGTAGGCAGGGGGCGAACTTTTTCGGGGCCAACGTCCTGACTTTC. Protein: CASSLSRQGANFFGANVLTF. The variable domain in full, with the rest retrieved from reference TRBV5-1 and TRBJ2-6, is KAGVTQTPRYLIKTRGQQVTLSCSPISGHRSVSWYQQTPGQGLQFLFEYFSETQRNKGNFPGRFSGRQFSNSRSEMNVSTLELGDSALYLCASSLSRQGANFFGANVLTFGAGSRLTVL.

This clone occurred a few times. The CDR3 DNA is TGTGCCAGTAGTAGCGGACAGAACACCGGGGAGCTGTTTTTT. Residues: CASSSGQNTGELFF. This chain uses TRBV19 with TRBJ2-2, with D possibly being TRBD1 (5 bases). Germline V gene sequence: CDR1 LNHDA, CDR2 SQIVND (reference sequence). With 4 bases removed from V and 1 base from J, the gap between germline ends came to 7 bases. This CDR3 spans 14 amino acids.

The rearrangement links TRBV6-5 to TRBJ1-2; 10 bases map to TRBD1. Per the germline V gene, CDR1 is MNHEY and CDR2 is SVGAGI. CDR3 length: 14 residues. The trim removed 11 bases at V and 8 bases at J, leaving 14 bases unmatched. CDR3 sequence (DNA): TGTGCCGGCACTTTTAATGGACAGGGGGGAGGCTACACCTTC. Protein: CAGTFNGQGGGYTF.

This clone was observed once. The V and J genes are TRBV12-3 or TRBV12-4 and TRBJ2-5; 7 bases fit TRBD1. This CDR3 has 12 amino acids. J gave up 5 bases and V 5 bases, and 2 bases lay outside the gene matches. In DNA form, the CDR3 reads TGTGCCAGCAGTCGCAGGGGGGAGACCCAGTACTTC. It yields the protein CASSRRGETQYF.

The gene calls are TRBV27 and TRBJ2-7, with 7 bases that match TRBD2. The CDR3 extends over 13 amino acids. J lost 4 bases, V lost 7 bases, and 7 bases had no gene match. Germline V lookup: CDR1 MNHEY, CDR2 SMNVEV (reference sequence). CDR3 in amino acids: CASKRSGEYEQYV. CDR3 bases: TGTGCCAGCAAGCGGAGCGGGGAGTACGAGCAGTACGTC.

The genes are TRBV18 and TRBJ1-1, with no clear D. Per germline, CDR1 KGHSH and CDR2 LQKENI. The V end was cut by 3 bases, the J end by 5 bases, with 10 bases between. CDR3 length: 13 residues. This chain's CDR3 is CASSPGGRTEAFF. The CDR3 DNA is TGTGCCAGCTCACCTGGAGGGAGGACTGAAGCTTTCTTT. Drawing the rest from reference TRBV18 and TRBJ1-1, the complete variable domain is NAGVMQNPRHLVRRRGQEARLRCSPMKGHSHVYWYRQLPEEGLKFMVYLQKENIIDESGMPKERFSAEFPKEGPSILRIQQVVRGDSAAYFCASSPGGRTEAFFGQGTRLTVV.

The genes are TRBV19 and TRBJ2-1; D is unresolved. Trimming left V 3 bases short and J 8 bases short, with 5 bases between. CDR1 is LNHDA and CDR2 is SQIVND in the germline V gene (reference sequence). This CDR3 region has 11 residues. CDR3 in DNA: TGTGCCAGTAGTATTGGGGATGAGCAGTTCTTC. Translated: CASSIGDEQFF.

V usage is TRBV6-4 and J usage is TRBJ1-2; D unclear. Germline values: CDR1 MRHNA, CDR2 SNTAGT. The CDR3 totals 15 residues. With 2 bases removed from V and 4 bases from J, the gap between germline ends came to 14 bases. This CDR3 reads CASSDGQRGIYGYTF. The CDR3 DNA is TGTGCCAGCAGTGACGGGCAACGTGGGATCTATGGCTACACCTTC.

This clone was seen just once. The J gene is TRBJ1-1, the V gene TRBV7-6; tentatively, D is TRBD1 (5 bases). Trimming stripped 1 base from V and 5 bases from J, with 20 bases between. The germline CDR1 and CDR2 sequences are SGHVS and FNYEAQ. This CDR3 spans 17 amino acids. In DNA form, the CDR3 reads TGTGCCAGCAGCTTAGGGGGCAGGGCCGGGGGGTATACTGAAGCTTTCTTT. Its protein product is CASSLGGRAGGYTEAFF.

The rearrangement uses TRBV7-9 and TRBJ2-3; 8 nucleotides line up with TRBD1. The V and J ends lost 10 bases and 4 bases, in that order; junction bases with no gene match: 7. The length of the CDR3 is 13 residues. CDR1 and CDR2 (germline): SEHNR, FQNEAQ (reference sequence). The CDR3 DNA is TGTGCCACCGATCAGGGGGCGGCAGATACGCAGTATTTT. It is translated as CATDQGAADTQYF.

The V call is TRBV10-3, the J call TRBJ2-2; 9 bases are a match to TRBD2. CDR1 is ENHRY and CDR2 is SYGVKD in the germline V gene. This CDR3 is built from 14 residues. V shed 5 bases, J shed 8 bases, and the junction held 6 bases outside the gene matches. The CDR3 coding sequence is TGTGCCATCAGTCTCGGACTAGCGACTGGGGAGCTGTTTTTT. Amino acids: CAISLGLATGELFF.